The rows below give T cell receptor beta chains drawn from one sample of a study of blood T cell repertoires in COVID-19. Profiled with immunoSEQ multiplex PCR; TCRdb holds only in-frame clones, not every one. The sample contains about 370,000 clones, roughly nine tenths of which appear only once. Specimen: PBMCs or T cells enriched from blood (not recorded which). The receptor set was obtained from a woman aged 40 to 50 who had been exposed to COVID-19. The CDR3 runs from the conserved cysteine through the conserved F or W. D genes are given only for firm matches. Not every row has a clone size; where given, it reads once, few, many or a size class.

clone_size j_call d_call v_call cdr3_length cdr3_aa cdr3_nt
few TRBJ1-2 . TRBV2 14 CASSDAGLMGGYTF TGTGCCAGCAGTGACGCAGGGTTGATGGGGGGCTACACCTTC
. TRBJ1-4 . TRBV5-4 15 CASSLQGGSREKLFF TGTGCCAGCAGCTTGCAGGGTGGAAGTCGGGAAAAACTGTTTTTT
once TRBJ2-1 . TRBV24-1 15 CATSDSSAPLSEQFF TGTGCCACCAGTGACTCTAGCGCCCCCCTTTCGGAGCAGTTCTTC
. TRBJ1-4 . TRBV5-1 13 CASSSEGEEKLFF TGCGCCAGCAGCTCCGAGGGAGAAGAAAAACTGTTTTTT
. TRBJ1-5 . TRBV2 14 CASSEESGNQPQHF TGTGCCAGCAGTGAAGAGTCGGGGAATCAGCCCCAGCATTTT
. TRBJ2-3 TRBD1 TRBV7-3 15 CASSLNRGLSDTQYF TGTGCCAGCAGCTTAAACAGGGGGTTATCAGATACGCAGTATTTT
. TRBJ1-3 . TRBV6-5 16 CASSYSAGSSGNTIYF TGTGCCAGCAGTTACTCGGCAGGAAGCTCTGGAAACACCATATATTTT
. TRBJ1-6 TRBD1 TRBV19 13 CASSPDRASPLHF TGTGCCAGTAGTCCGGACAGGGCCTCACCCCTCCACTTT
few TRBJ2-2 . TRBV5-1 15 CASSLAGGNTGELFF TGCGCCAGCAGCTTGGCCGGGGGGAACACCGGGGAGCTGTTTTTT
. TRBJ1-1 TRBD1 TRBV6-2/TRBV6-3 14 CASSRQTGTTEAFF TGTGCCAGCAGCCGCCAGACAGGGACCACTGAAGCTTTCTTT
once TRBJ2-2 TRBD2 TRBV24-1 15 CATSDPSGGTGELFF TGTGCCACCAGTGATCCCTCGGGGGGCACCGGGGAGCTGTTTTTT
. TRBJ1-6 TRBD1 TRBV6-1 18 CASSEIKGASTYNSPLHF TGTGCCAGCAGTGAAATTAAGGGGGCATCGACCTATAATTCACCCCTCCACTTT
once TRBJ2-1 . TRBV7-8 16 CASSLDLGGGYNEQFF TGTGCCAGCAGCTTAGATCTGGGAGGGGGCTACAATGAGCAGTTCTTC
. TRBJ2-3 TRBD2 TRBV18 16 CASSPRERGPQGTQYF TGTGCCAGCTCACCCAGGGAGCGGGGGCCCCAGGGTACGCAGTATTTT
. TRBJ1-2 . TRBV12-3/TRBV12-4 13 CASTPGLHYGYTF TGTGCCAGCACTCCGGGACTCCACTATGGCTACACCTTC
. TRBJ2-7 TRBD1 TRBV7-2 17 CASSLVGQGFKGYEQYF TGTGCCAGCAGCTTAGTGGGACAGGGATTTAAGGGCTACGAGCAGTACTTC
. TRBJ1-5 TRBD1 TRBV2 16 CASRRQGAATNQPQHF TGTGCCAGCAGAAGACAGGGGGCCGCTACAAATCAGCCCCAGCATTTT
. TRBJ1-2 . TRBV7-9 12 CASSLGGYGYTF TGTGCCAGCAGCTTAGGAGGTTATGGCTACACCTTC
. TRBJ1-5 . TRBV3-1/TRBV3-2 15 CASSHDSVSNQPQHF TGTGCCAGCAGCCACGACAGTGTTAGCAATCAGCCCCAGCATTTT
. TRBJ2-5 TRBD1 TRBV11-2 13 CASRGQGQETQYF TGTGCCAGCAGGGGACAGGGGCAAGAGACCCAGTACTTC
. TRBJ2-7 . TRBV25-1 14 CASRNVGASYEQYF TGTGCCAGCAGAAACGTAGGGGCGTCCTACGAGCAGTACTTC
. TRBJ2-7 TRBD2 TRBV4-3 15 CASSQLAGGYYEQYF TGCGCCAGCAGCCAATTAGCGGGAGGGTACTACGAGCAGTACTTC
. TRBJ2-7 . TRBV28 12 CASSPPGYEQYF TGTGCCAGCAGTCCCCCAGGTTACGAGCAGTACTTC
. TRBJ1-1 . TRBV29-1 15 CSGYKAGTLNTEAFF TGCAGCGGATATAAGGCCGGGACTCTAAACACTGAAGCTTTCTTT
. TRBJ2-7 . TRBV10-2 13 CASSDTAYYEQYF TGCGCCAGCAGTGATACAGCCTACTACGAGCAGTACTTC
. TRBJ2-2 TRBD1 TRBV6-5 13 CASRQGGTGELFF TGTGCCAGCAGACAGGGGGGAACCGGGGAGCTGTTTTTT
. TRBJ1-4 . TRBV15 12 CATTAGAGKLFF TGTGCCACCACGGCAGGGGCGGGAAAACTGTTTTTT
. TRBJ1-4 TRBD1 TRBV18 15 CASSPGQGPNEKLFF TGTGCCAGCTCACCTGGACAGGGGCCAAATGAAAAACTGTTTTTT
. TRBJ2-7 . TRBV7-2 18 CASSGSGVETGRRYEQYF TGTGCCAGCAGCGGCTCGGGAGTTGAGACAGGGAGGAGATACGAGCAGTACTTC
. TRBJ2-1 . TRBV6-5 14 CASRGLGLYNEQFF TGTGCCAGCAGGGGACTCGGTCTCTACAATGAGCAGTTCTTC
. TRBJ2-7 TRBD1 TRBV19 15 CASSEAGTGQGEQYF TGTGCCAGTAGTGAGGCGGGGACAGGGCAAGGCGAGCAGTACTTC
. TRBJ2-1 . TRBV29-1 12 CSVESVYNEQFF TGCAGCGTTGAGTCGGTCTACAATGAGCAGTTCTTC
. TRBJ1-5 . TRBV15 14 CATSSGDSNQPQHF TGTGCCACCAGCAGCGGGGATAGCAATCAGCCCCAGCATTTT
. TRBJ1-2 TRBD1 TRBV3-1/TRBV3-2 14 CASSPRGFDYGYTF TGTGCCAGCAGCCCCAGGGGGTTCGACTATGGCTACACCTTC
. TRBJ1-2 TRBD1 TRBV30 13 CAWSLWQGDGYTF TGTGCCTGGAGTTTATGGCAGGGGGATGGCTACACCTTC
. TRBJ2-5 . TRBV2 13 CASSSTRGETQYF TGTGCCAGCAGTTCGACAAGGGGAGAGACCCAGTACTTC
once TRBJ2-7 TRBD2 TRBV11-1 15 CASSSSGRGSYEQYF TGTGCCAGCAGCTCTAGCGGGAGGGGAAGCTACGAGCAGTACTTC
. TRBJ1-2 . TRBV7-8 13 CASSLGASQGYTF TGTGCCAGCAGCTTAGGTGCCTCACAAGGCTACACCTTC
. TRBJ1-4 . TRBV5-1 15 CASSEQPPTNEKLFF TGCGCCAGCAGCGAGCAACCTCCAACTAATGAAAAACTGTTTTTT
. TRBJ1-6 TRBD1 TRBV30 15 CAWSVGGGMRSPLHF TGTGCCTGGAGTGTAGGGGGCGGTATGAGGTCACCCCTCCACTTT
. TRBJ2-1 . TRBV12-3/TRBV12-4 13 CASSLYTDNEQFF TGTGCCAGCAGCCTCTATACAGACAATGAGCAGTTCTTC